Following are 16 T cell receptor beta chains from one sample sequenced in a study of blood T cell repertoires in COVID-19. Measured with immunoSEQ multiplex PCR; TCRdb has only the in-frame clones, and not every one. The sample records just over 250,000 clones, about 90% being singletons. Input material: peripheral blood. These receptor sequences come from a woman aged 50 to 60 with acute or convalescent COVID-19.

This sequence joins TRBV24-1 and TRBJ1-2, with 10 bases identical to TRBD1. The CDR3 has 13 amino acids. After removal of 9 bases from V and 5 bases from J, the junction contained 5 bases not matched to a gene. Germline CDR1 reads KGHDR; CDR2 reads SFDVKD. The CDR3 DNA reads as TGTGCCACCTCAACGGACAGGGGGTATGGCTACACCTTC. Encoded protein: CATSTDRGYGYTF.

V usage is TRBV30 and J usage is TRBJ1-5; 9 nucleotides match TRBD1. The germline CDR1 and CDR2 sequences are GTSNPN and SVGIG (reference sequence). V gave up 4 bases and J gave up 4 bases; unmatched junction bases: 5. CDR3 length equals 14 residues. The CDR3 is CAWKDGTGNQPQHF. CDR3 nucleotides: TGTGCCTGGAAAGATGGGACAGGGAATCAGCCCCAGCATTTT.

This clone was found once. V usage is TRBV4-2 and J usage is TRBJ1-2; 8 positions match TRBD1. CDR3 length: 14 residues. V lost 0 bases to trimming and J lost 4 bases; unmatched junction nucleotides: 1. The germline V gene encodes CDR1 LGHNA and CDR2 YNFKEQ. The CDR3 spells CASSQEGTGYGYTF. The CDR3 DNA follows: TGTGCCAGCAGCCAAGAAGGGACAGGCTATGGCTACACCTTC.

This clone was counted once. A read error may produce the germline difference seen at one junction end. The CDR3 DNA reads TGCAGCGTTGATGACTATGGGGACACCGGGAAGCTGTTTTTT. This sequence encodes CSVDDYGDTGKLFF. This chain connects TRBV29-1 to TRBJ2-2; perhaps TRBD1 as D (6 bases). Germline lookup yields CDR1 SQVTM and CDR2 ANQGSEA. CDR3 length: 14 amino acids.

The chain employs TRBV5-5 and TRBJ2-2; D is undetermined. There are 13 residues in the CDR3. Trimming took off 2 bases at V and 6 bases at J, with 8 bases between the two ends. Germline values: CDR1 SGHKS, CDR2 YYEKEE (reference sequence). The CDR3 spells CASSFYSSGELFF. DNA for the CDR3: TGTGCCAGCAGCTTCTATAGCTCCGGGGAGCTGTTTTTT.

V usage is TRBV5-1 and J usage is TRBJ2-3, with 7 bases fitting TRBD1. Germline V CDR1 and CDR2: SGHRS, YFSETQ. The CDR3 has 15 residues. J was trimmed by 3 bases and V by 4 bases; bases with no gene match: 8. The DNA of the CDR3 is TGCGCCAGCAGCCTACAGGGGATCTTAACAGATACGCAGTATTTT. It is translated as CASSLQGILTDTQYF.

The chain employs TRBV29-1 and TRBJ1-2; 7 bases line up with TRBD1. J gave up 5 bases and V 2 bases, and 5 bases lay outside the gene matches. CDR3 size: 13 residues. Germline CDR1 and CDR2: SQVTM and ANQGSEA. CDR3 DNA: TGCAGCGTTGAAAACAGGGGCAGGTATGGCTACACCTTC. Translating gives CSVENRGRYGYTF.

CDR3 loop: CASSLLAGGLEQYF. CDR3 nucleotides: TGTGCCAGCAGTTTGCTAGCGGGAGGCTTAGAGCAGTACTTC. V is TRBV27 and J is TRBJ2-7, with 11 bases aligning to TRBD2. The CDR3 has 14 amino acids. Germline trimming cut 3 bases from V and 7 bases from J; bases unmatched to any gene: 5. The germline V gene has CDR1 MNHEY and CDR2 SMNVEV (reference sequence).

In this sample, this clone turned up once. The chain uses TRBV6-5 and TRBJ1-5; TRBD1 is a possible D gene (5 bases). This CDR3 contains 14 residues. V was pared by 1 base and J by 7 bases, with 11 bases between. Germline CDR1 reads MNHEY; CDR2 reads SVGAGI. The DNA of the CDR3 is TGTGCCAGCAGTTACTTTGGGGGAGGGCAGCCCCAGCATTTT. This codes for CASSYFGGGQPQHF.

This clone was seen just once. The gene calls are TRBV11-1 and TRBJ2-5; D is unresolved. Germline CDR1 reads SGHAT; CDR2 reads FQDESV (reference sequence). The germline V and J ends were trimmed by 0 bases and 5 bases, with 10 bases remaining between them. The CDR3 is 14 residues long. CDR3 in DNA: TGTGCCAGCAGCTTAGCGCTAGTAGGCGAGACCCAGTACTTC. This codes for CASSLALVGETQYF.

The gene calls are TRBV5-1 and TRBJ2-3, with TRBD1 identical over 7 bases. The CDR3 has 12 residues. The germline V gene encodes CDR1 SGHRS and CDR2 YFSETQ. The V segment lost 3 bases and the J segment 7 bases; nucleotides outside the gene matches: 2. The DNA for the CDR3 is TGCGCCAGCAGCTCGGACAGGAATACGCAGTATTTT. It encodes CASSSDRNTQYF.

This clone was observed a handful of times. Other DNA sequences within the sample encode an identical CDR3. The chain employs TRBV18 and TRBJ2-7; 13 positions match TRBD2. The V segment lost 4 bases and the J segment 3 bases; nucleotides outside the gene matches: 3. Germline assignment: CDR1 KGHSH and CDR2 LQKENI. The CDR3 spans 15 residues. CDR3 sequence: CASSHRTSGSYEQYF. Here the CDR3 DNA reads TGTGCCAGCTCACACCGGACTAGCGGGAGCTACGAGCAGTACTTC.

The chain joins TRBV15 to TRBJ2-1; 9 nucleotides agree with TRBD1. The V gene's germline CDR1 is LNHNV and CDR2 YYDKDF (reference sequence). Trimming cost V 4 bases and J 4 bases; bases outside gene matches: 2. The CDR3 consists of 14 residues. DNA of the CDR3: TGTGCCACCAGCACCGGGACAGGGTACAATGAGCAGTTCTTC. As protein: CATSTGTGYNEQFF.

The CDR3 DNA reads as TGCAGCGAGAACAGGGATGGAGAGACCCAGTACTTC. Translated: CSENRDGETQYF. V is TRBV29-1 and J is TRBJ2-5; D is possibly TRBD1 (6 bases). Trimming stripped 7 bases from V and 4 bases from J, with 13 bases between. From germline, CDR1 is SQVTM and CDR2 ANQGSEA. The length of the CDR3 is 12 residues.

This clone has more than one count but fewer than ten. The V gene is TRBV7-2, the J gene TRBJ2-7; a weak D match, TRBD2 (6 bases). V was clipped by 4 bases and J by 0 bases, with 10 bases between them. CDR3 length equals 14 residues. The germline CDR1 and CDR2 sequences are SGHTA and FQGNSA. The CDR3 coding sequence is TGTGCCAGCAGCTCGGAGGGAATCTCCTACGAGCAGTACTTC. Protein sequence: CASSSEGISYEQYF.

The J gene is TRBJ2-1, the V gene TRBV18; D ambiguous. CDR1 KGHSH and CDR2 LQKENI come from the germline V gene. The CDR3 is 14 amino acids. The V gene lost 2 bases and the J gene lost 4 bases, with 9 bases spanning the gap. CDR3 loop: CASSPTRQYNEQFF. The CDR3, as DNA: TGTGCCAGCTCACCAACGCGACAATACAATGAGCAGTTCTTC.